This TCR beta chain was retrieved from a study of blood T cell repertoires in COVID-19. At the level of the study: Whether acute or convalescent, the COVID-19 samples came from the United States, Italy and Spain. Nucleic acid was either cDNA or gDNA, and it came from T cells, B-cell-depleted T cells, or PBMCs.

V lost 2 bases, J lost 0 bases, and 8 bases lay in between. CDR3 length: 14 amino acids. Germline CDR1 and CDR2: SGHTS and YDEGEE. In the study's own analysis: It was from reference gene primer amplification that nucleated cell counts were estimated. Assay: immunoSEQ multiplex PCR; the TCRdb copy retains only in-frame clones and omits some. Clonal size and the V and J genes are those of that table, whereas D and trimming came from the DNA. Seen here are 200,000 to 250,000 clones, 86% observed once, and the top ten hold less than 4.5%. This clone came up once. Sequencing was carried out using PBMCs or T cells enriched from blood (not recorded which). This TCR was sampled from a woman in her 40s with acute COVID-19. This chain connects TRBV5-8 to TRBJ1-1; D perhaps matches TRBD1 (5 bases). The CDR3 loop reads CASSLAGMNTEAFF. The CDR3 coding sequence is TGTGCCAGCAGCTTAGCAGGGATGAACACTGAAGCTTTCTTT. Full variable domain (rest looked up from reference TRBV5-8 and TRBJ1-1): EAGVTQSPTHLIKTRGQQATLRCSPISGHTSVYWYQQALGLGLQFLLWYDEGEERNRGNFPPRFSGRQFPNYSSELNVNALELEDSALYLCASSLAGMNTEAFFGQGTRLTVV.